One TCR beta chain is described in this entry. Original processing notes: Reference gene primer amplification in the assay estimated nucleated cell counts. TCRdb's copy holds only in-frame clones and misses some; the assay was immunoSEQ multiplex PCR. V, J and clone size were drawn from that table, and D and trimming were deduced from the DNA. The profile covers tens of thousands of clones, with 88% appearing a single time and less than 9% taken by the ten largest. The CDR3 is 12 amino acids. In germline, CDR1 is SQVTM, CDR2 ANQGSEA. The V end was cut by 2 bases, the J end by 6 bases, with 8 bases between. The data derive from a study of blood T cell repertoires in COVID-19. Study at large: The United States, Italy and Spain supplied acute and convalescent COVID-19 samples.

The V gene is TRBV29-1, the J gene TRBJ2-4; no clear D. The sample comprised peripheral blood. The source is a woman aged 80 or older with acute or convalescent COVID-19. CDR3 region: CSVEKAGNIQYF. DNA for the CDR3: TGCAGCGTTGAAAAGGCAGGAAACATTCAGTACTTC.